The rows below give T cell receptor beta chains drawn from one sample of a study of blood T cell repertoires in COVID-19. Assay used: immunoSEQ multiplex PCR; TCRdb lists only in-frame clones, some missing. The table includes around 220,000 clones, over 75% detected once. Input material: peripheral blood. These receptors came from a human donor in a cohort sampled during active COVID-19. Each CDR3 is given with its conserved first and last residue. Fields, in order: clone size, V gene, J gene, D gene, CDR3 protein, CDR3 DNA. The D gene is left open where the match is weak. The listing skips clone size in some rows; elsewhere it reads once, few, many or a size class.

>NA|TRBV7-8|TRBJ2-7|TRBD2
CASSLEGWGGSSSYEQYF
TGTGCCAGCAGCTTAGAGGGATGGGGCGGGAGCTCCTCCTACGAGCAGTACTTC
>NA|TRBV27|TRBJ2-7|TRBD2
CASSFITSGRYEQYF
TGTGCCAGCAGTTTTATCACTAGCGGGAGGTACGAGCAGTACTTC
>NA|TRBV28|TRBJ2-7|NA
CASKGGAYEQYF
TGTGCCAGCAAAGGGGGGGCCTACGAGCAGTACTTC
>once|TRBV25-1|TRBJ2-3|NA
CASSFTDTQYF
TGTGCCAGCAGCTTCACAGATACGCAGTATTTT
>NA|TRBV7-2|TRBJ2-6|TRBD2
CASSLNGRVSGANVLTF
TGTGCCAGCAGCTTAAACGGGAGGGTATCTGGGGCCAACGTCCTGACTTTC
>NA|TRBV11-2|TRBJ1-3|NA
CASSLPGGNTIYF
TGTGCCAGCAGCTTACCCGGGGGAAACACCATATATTTT
>NA|TRBV5-5|TRBJ2-2|NA
CASSSTGNTGELFF
TGTGCCAGCAGCTCGACAGGGAACACCGGGGAGCTGTTTTTT
>NA|TRBV15|TRBJ2-7|TRBD2
CATSRGSTSGRNEQYF
TGTGCCACCAGCAGAGGTTCGACTAGCGGGAGAAACGAGCAGTACTTC
>NA|TRBV11-3|TRBJ2-1|TRBD2
CASSLYAGVAYNEQFF
TGTGCCAGCAGCTTATATGCGGGAGTGGCCTACAATGAGCAGTTCTTC
>NA|TRBV19|TRBJ1-2|NA
CASSPQGLGGYTF
TGTGCCAGTAGTCCCCAGGGGTTGGGAGGCTACACCTTC
>NA|TRBV6-6|TRBJ1-4|TRBD1
CASSYPGQSNEKLFF
TGTGCCAGCAGTTATCCGGGACAGTCTAATGAAAAACTGTTTTTT
>NA|TRBV5-4|TRBJ2-7|TRBD2
CASKTSGLSYEQYF
TGTGCCAGCAAGACTAGCGGCCTTTCCTACGAGCAGTACTTC
>few|TRBV20-1|TRBJ1-2|NA
CSPQMNYGYTF
TGCAGTCCACAGATGAACTATGGCTACACCTTC
>NA|TRBV9|TRBJ1-1|TRBD1
CASSKRQGNEAFF
TGTGCCAGCAGCAAACGACAGGGTAATGAAGCTTTCTTT
>NA|TRBV2|TRBJ1-5|TRBD1
CASRGDSYSNQPQHF
TGTGCCAGCAGGGGGGACAGCTATAGCAATCAGCCCCAGCATTTT
>NA|TRBV15|TRBJ1-1|NA
CATSPRGGAANTEAFF
TGTGCCACCAGCCCCCGAGGGGGGGCGGCGAACACTGAAGCTTTCTTT
>NA|TRBV6-2/TRBV6-3|TRBJ1-2|NA
CASSYAGGFGYTF
TGTGCCAGCAGTTACGCCGGCGGTTTTGGCTACACCTTC
>NA|TRBV4-1|TRBJ2-7|NA
CASSQDWGEIYEQYF
TGCGCCAGCAGCCAAGATTGGGGGGAAATCTACGAGCAGTACTTC
>NA|TRBV7-2|TRBJ1-5|NA
CASSLEPGLRNQPQHF
TGTGCCAGCAGCCTCGAACCGGGACTCAGAAATCAGCCCCAGCATTTT
>NA|TRBV7-2|TRBJ2-3|TRBD2
CASSLFSAGAGGPGTQYF
TGTGCCAGCAGCTTATTCTCGGCGGGAGCGGGAGGGCCGGGAACGCAGTATTTT
>NA|TRBV4-1|TRBJ2-7|NA
CASSQGLIRGDYEQYF
TGCGCCAGCAGCCAAGGGCTCATTAGGGGTGACTACGAGCAGTACTTC
>NA|TRBV11-2|TRBJ1-2|NA
CASSLERNLYGYTF
TGTGCCAGCAGCTTAGAGAGAAACCTCTATGGCTACACCTTC
>once|TRBV7-6|TRBJ2-7|TRBD2
CASTEATSGRGEQYF
TGTGCCAGCACCGAGGCGACTAGCGGGAGAGGCGAGCAGTACTTC
>NA|TRBV6-5|TRBJ1-1|NA
CASSRDSQGAEAFF
TGTGCCAGCAGTCGGGACTCCCAAGGCGCTGAAGCTTTCTTT
>once|TRBV25-1|TRBJ2-3|NA
CVPEHRERVWDTQYF
TGTGTCCCCGAACACAGGGAGAGGGTATGGGATACGCAGTATTTT
>NA|TRBV18|TRBJ2-7|TRBD1
CASSYRTGPTYEQYF
TGTGCCAGCTCATATAGGACAGGGCCCACCTACGAGCAGTACTTC
>NA|TRBV21-1|TRBJ1-1|NA
CASSKERTGVPEAFF
TGTGCCAGCAGCAAAGAAAGGACAGGGGTACCTGAAGCTTTCTTT
>once|TRBV7-7|TRBJ2-2|TRBD1
CASSPRTGRGTGELFF
TGTGCCAGCAGCCCGCGGACAGGGCGCGGCACCGGGGAGCTGTTTTTT
>NA|TRBV9|TRBJ2-1|NA
CASSVAFYNEQFF
TGTGCCAGCAGCGTAGCTTTCTACAATGAGCAGTTCTTC
>NA|TRBV24-1|TRBJ2-5|NA
CATSDPRQVQETQYF
TGTGCCACCAGTGACCCGAGACAGGTTCAGGAGACCCAGTACTTC
>NA|TRBV9|TRBJ1-3|NA
CASSQDGGSSGNTIYF
TGTGCCAGCAGCCAGGACGGAGGAAGCTCTGGAAACACCATATATTTT
>NA|TRBV28|TRBJ1-5|TRBD1
CASSLRGGQIRAQHF
TGTGCCAGCAGTTTACGAGGGGGACAGATCAGGGCCCAGCATTTT
>NA|TRBV6-5|TRBJ2-7|NA
CASSQPTGLYEQYF
TGTGCCAGCAGTCAACCGACGGGTCTCTACGAGCAGTACTTC
>NA|TRBV7-2|TRBJ2-1|TRBD2
CASSLPRTSEAANEQFF
TGTGCCAGCAGCTTACCCCGGACTAGTGAGGCAGCAAATGAGCAGTTCTTC
>NA|TRBV7-3|TRBJ2-3|NA
CASSPLESTDTQYF
TGTGCCAGCAGCCCCTTAGAGAGCACAGATACGCAGTATTTT
>NA|TRBV14|TRBJ1-1|NA
CASSQDKGQMNTEAFF
TGTGCCAGCAGCCAAGATAAAGGACAGATGAACACTGAAGCTTTCTTT
>NA|TRBV4-1|TRBJ1-3|NA
CASSQDQRGLGNTIYF
TGCGCCAGCAGCCAAGATCAGCGGGGCCTTGGAAACACCATATATTTT
>NA|TRBV9|TRBJ2-5|NA
CASSVTAGSIETQYF
TGTGCCAGCAGCGTAACAGCGGGTAGTATCGAGACCCAGTACTTC
>NA|TRBV11-1|TRBJ2-5|TRBD2
CASSWSQREGRETQYF
TGTGCCAGCAGCTGGTCCCAGCGGGAGGGCCGCGAGACCCAGTACTTC
>NA|TRBV6-6|TRBJ1-2|NA
CASSYSSLNYGYTF
TGTGCCAGCAGTTACTCAAGCCTTAACTATGGCTACACCTTC
>few|TRBV3-1/TRBV3-2|TRBJ1-6|NA
CASSRSRQTNSPLHF
TGTGCCAGCAGCCGTTCAAGACAGACTAATTCACCCCTCCACTTT
>NA|TRBV27|TRBJ1-6|NA
CASGAGYNSPLHF
TGTGCCAGCGGGGCGGGGTATAATTCACCCCTCCACTTT
>NA|TRBV18|TRBJ2-7|NA
CASSPLAYEQYF
TGTGCCAGCTCACCATTAGCTTACGAGCAGTACTTC
>once|TRBV27|TRBJ2-3|TRBD1
CASSTRTGKIGGTQYF
TGTGCCAGCAGTACCCGGACAGGGAAGATCGGTGGAACGCAGTATTTT
>NA|TRBV24-1|TRBJ1-2|TRBD1
CATSETGGNYGYTF
TGTGCCACCAGTGAAACAGGGGGCAACTATGGCTACACCTTC
>NA|TRBV29-1|TRBJ2-3|TRBD2
CSIGLAGGTDTQYF
TGCAGCATCGGACTAGCGGGAGGCACAGATACGCAGTATTTT
>NA|TRBV19|TRBJ2-1|TRBD2
CASSIASGNYNEQFF
TGTGCCAGTAGTATAGCTAGCGGAAACTACAATGAGCAGTTCTTC
>NA|TRBV3-1/TRBV3-2|TRBJ1-3|TRBD1
CASSLTGQGDGNTIYF
TGTGCCAGCAGCCTTACGGGACAGGGGGATGGAAACACCATATATTTT
>NA|TRBV19|TRBJ1-1|NA
CASSITGGLSTEAFF
TGTGCCAGTAGTATAACGGGAGGGTTGAGCACTGAAGCTTTCTTT
>NA|TRBV6-6|TRBJ2-2|TRBD2
CASISSGAVNTGELFF
TGTGCCAGCATTAGTAGCGGGGCCGTAAACACCGGGGAGCTGTTTTTT
>once|TRBV7-2|TRBJ2-5|TRBD1
CASSLALGQGAETQYF
TGTGCCAGCAGCTTAGCGCTAGGACAGGGCGCAGAGACCCAGTACTTC
>NA|TRBV5-1|TRBJ1-2|TRBD1
CASSPVGGQGRYGYTF
TGCGCCAGCAGCCCGGTGGGGGGACAGGGTCGCTATGGCTACACCTTC
>few|TRBV3-1/TRBV3-2|TRBJ1-5|TRBD1
CASSQGTTGRSNQPQHF
TGTGCCAGCAGCCAAGGCACGACAGGGCGGAGCAATCAGCCCCAGCATTTT
>NA|TRBV20-1|TRBJ2-1|TRBD1
CSASIWDRAGEEQFF
TGCAGTGCTAGTATCTGGGACAGGGCGGGAGAAGAGCAGTTCTTC